This TCR beta chain emerged from a study of cytomegalovirus exposure and HLA in healthy donors. Study context: Earlier results showed roughly 120 million unique TCR beta sequences derived from 150 million to 200 million T cells. Regarding the study as a whole: Reports showed the classifier diagnosing cytomegalovirus status with high specificity and sensitivity. There were 150 to 200 TCR beta chains listed as cytomegalovirus-associated.

Worth noting for this clone: Antigen: not known.

PCR was performed using 60 Vbeta and 13 Jbeta primers. Authors' analysis steps: An analysis performed later counted 81 million or so unique TCR beta chains (roughly 11 million of them shared). The repertoire was sequenced with immunoSEQ multiplex PCR; TCRdb's copy has only in-frame clones and lacks some. That table gives V, J and clone size, and the DNA gave D and trimming. The sample has about 140,000 clones, roughly 76% seen once. The CDR3 has 19 amino acids. V gave up 6 bases and J gave up 5 bases; unmatched junction bases: 21. Looked up from germline, CDR1 is MNHEY and CDR2 is SMNVEV (reference sequence).

Sequenced material: PBMCs. The V gene is TRBV27, the J gene TRBJ2-1; 8 positions agree with TRBD1. The clonotype was recovered from a man aged 18 to 30 in good health and CMV-seronegative. The CDR3 sequence is CASRRRNQGAAMVNNEQFF. Written as DNA, the CDR3 is TGTGCCAGCAGGCGCCGCAACCAGGGGGCAGCAATGGTAAACAATGAGCAGTTCTTC.